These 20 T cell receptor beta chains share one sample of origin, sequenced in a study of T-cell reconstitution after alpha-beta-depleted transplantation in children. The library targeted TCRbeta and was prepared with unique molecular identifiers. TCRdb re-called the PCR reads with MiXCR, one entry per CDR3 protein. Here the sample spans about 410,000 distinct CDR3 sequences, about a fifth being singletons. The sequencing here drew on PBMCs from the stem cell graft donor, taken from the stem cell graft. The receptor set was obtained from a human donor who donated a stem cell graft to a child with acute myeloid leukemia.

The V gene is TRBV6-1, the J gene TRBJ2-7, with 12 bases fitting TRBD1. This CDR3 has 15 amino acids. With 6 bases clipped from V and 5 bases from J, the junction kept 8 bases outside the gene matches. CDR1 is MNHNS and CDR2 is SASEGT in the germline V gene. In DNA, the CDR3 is TGTGCCAGCAGCCCCGGGACAGGGGGCTGGAACGAGCAGTACTTC. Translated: CASSPGTGGWNEQYF.

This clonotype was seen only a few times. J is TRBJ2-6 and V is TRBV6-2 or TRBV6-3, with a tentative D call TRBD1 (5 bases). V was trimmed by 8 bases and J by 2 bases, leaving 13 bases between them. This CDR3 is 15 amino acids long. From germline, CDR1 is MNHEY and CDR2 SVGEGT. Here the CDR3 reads CASGFHRPGANVLTF. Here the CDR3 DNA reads TGTGCCAGCGGGTTCCACAGGCCTGGGGCCAACGTCCTGACTTTC.

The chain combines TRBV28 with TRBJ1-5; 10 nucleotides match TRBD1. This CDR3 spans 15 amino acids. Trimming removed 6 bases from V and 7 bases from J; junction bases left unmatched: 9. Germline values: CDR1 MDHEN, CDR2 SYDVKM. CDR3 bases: TGTGCCAGCAGACAACCGGGACAGGGGAAACAGCCCCAGCATTTT. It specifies CASRQPGQGKQPQHF.

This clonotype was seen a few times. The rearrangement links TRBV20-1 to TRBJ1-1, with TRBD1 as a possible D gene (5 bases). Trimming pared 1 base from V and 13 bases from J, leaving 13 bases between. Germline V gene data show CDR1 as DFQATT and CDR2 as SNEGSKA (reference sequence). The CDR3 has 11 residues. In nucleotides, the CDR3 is TGCAGTGCTAGAGGGGGGAACCGAGGTTTCTTT. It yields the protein CSARGGNRGFF.

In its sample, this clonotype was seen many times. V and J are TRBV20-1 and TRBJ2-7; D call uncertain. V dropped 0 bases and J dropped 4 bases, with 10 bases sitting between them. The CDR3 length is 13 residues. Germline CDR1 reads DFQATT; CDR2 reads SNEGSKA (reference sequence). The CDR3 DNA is TGCAGTGCTAGAGATTCGGGCCGTTACGAGCAGTACTTC. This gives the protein CSARDSGRYEQYF.

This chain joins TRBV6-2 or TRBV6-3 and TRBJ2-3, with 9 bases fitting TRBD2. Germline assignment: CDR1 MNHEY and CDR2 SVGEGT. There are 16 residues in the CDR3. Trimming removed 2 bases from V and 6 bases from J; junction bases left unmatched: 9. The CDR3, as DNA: TGTGCCAGCAGTTACCAGACTAGCGGAGCCGCCGATACGCAGTATTTT. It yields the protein CASSYQTSGAADTQYF.

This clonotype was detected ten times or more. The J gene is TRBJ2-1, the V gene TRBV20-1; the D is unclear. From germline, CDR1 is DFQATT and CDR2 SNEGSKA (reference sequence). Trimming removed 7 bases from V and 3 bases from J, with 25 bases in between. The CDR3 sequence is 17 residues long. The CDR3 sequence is CSVRNIKYPNLYNEQFF. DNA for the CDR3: TGCAGTGTGCGCAATATCAAATACCCTAATCTCTACAATGAGCAGTTCTTC.

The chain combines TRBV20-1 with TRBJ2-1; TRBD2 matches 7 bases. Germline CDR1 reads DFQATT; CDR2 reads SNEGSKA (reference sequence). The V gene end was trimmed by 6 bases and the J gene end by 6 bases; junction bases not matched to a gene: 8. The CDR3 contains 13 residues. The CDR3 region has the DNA TGCAGTGCCCAAGGAGCGGGGAGCAATGAGCAGTTCTTC. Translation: CSAQGAGSNEQFF.

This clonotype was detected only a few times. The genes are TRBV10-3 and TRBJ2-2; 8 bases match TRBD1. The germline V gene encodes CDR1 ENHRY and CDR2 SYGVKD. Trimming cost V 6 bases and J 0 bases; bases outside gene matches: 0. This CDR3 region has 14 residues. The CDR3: CAIRGQANTGELFF. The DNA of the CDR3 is TGTGCCATCAGGGGACAGGCGAACACCGGGGAGCTGTTTTTT.

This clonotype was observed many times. The CDR3: CASSSTGKTEAFF. As DNA, the CDR3 is TGTGCCAGCAGTTCAACAGGGAAAACTGAAGCTTTCTTT. The rearrangement uses TRBV12-3 or TRBV12-4 and TRBJ1-1; tentative D call: TRBD1 (6 bases). With 4 bases removed from V and 5 bases from J, the gap between germline ends came to 11 bases. This CDR3 is built from 13 residues.

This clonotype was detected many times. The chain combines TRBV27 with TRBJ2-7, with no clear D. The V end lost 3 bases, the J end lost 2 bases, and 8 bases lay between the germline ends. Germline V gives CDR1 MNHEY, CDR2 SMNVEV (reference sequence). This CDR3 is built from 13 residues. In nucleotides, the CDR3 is TGTGCCAGCAGTTTGGGCCCCACCTACGAGCAGTACTTC. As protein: CASSLGPTYEQYF.

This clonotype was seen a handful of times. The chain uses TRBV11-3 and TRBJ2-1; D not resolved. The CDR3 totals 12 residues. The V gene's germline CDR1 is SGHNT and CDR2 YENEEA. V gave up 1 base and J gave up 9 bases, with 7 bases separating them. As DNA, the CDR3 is TGTGCCAGCAGCTTAGCGTATTCTGAGCAGTTCTTC. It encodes CASSLAYSEQFF.

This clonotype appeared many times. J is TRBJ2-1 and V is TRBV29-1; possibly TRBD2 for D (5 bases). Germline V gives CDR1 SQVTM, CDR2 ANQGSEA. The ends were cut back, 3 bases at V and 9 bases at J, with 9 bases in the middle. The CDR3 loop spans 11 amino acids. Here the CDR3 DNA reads TGCAGCGTTGATGGGGAGCCTGAGCAGTTCTTC. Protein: CSVDGEPEQFF.

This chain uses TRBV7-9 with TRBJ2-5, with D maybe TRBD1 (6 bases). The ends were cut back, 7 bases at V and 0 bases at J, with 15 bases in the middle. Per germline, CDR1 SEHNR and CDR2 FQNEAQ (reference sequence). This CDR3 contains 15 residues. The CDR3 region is CASKRWDTNQETQYF. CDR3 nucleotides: TGTGCCAGCAAAAGGTGGGACACCAACCAAGAGACCCAGTACTTC.

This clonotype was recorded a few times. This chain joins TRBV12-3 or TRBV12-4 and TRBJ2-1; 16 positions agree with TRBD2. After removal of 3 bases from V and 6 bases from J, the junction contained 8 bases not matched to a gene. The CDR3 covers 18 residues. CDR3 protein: CASSLSGTSGRARNEQFF. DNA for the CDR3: TGTGCCAGCAGTTTGTCCGGGACTAGCGGGAGGGCCCGCAATGAGCAGTTCTTC.

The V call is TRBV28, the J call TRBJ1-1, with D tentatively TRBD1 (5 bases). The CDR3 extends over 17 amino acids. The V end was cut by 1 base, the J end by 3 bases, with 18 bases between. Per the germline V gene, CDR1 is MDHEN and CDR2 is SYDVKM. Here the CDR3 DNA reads TGTGCCAGCAGTTTATTGGCAAAAGGGGCGAAGTACACTGAAGCTTTCTTT. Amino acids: CASSLLAKGAKYTEAFF.

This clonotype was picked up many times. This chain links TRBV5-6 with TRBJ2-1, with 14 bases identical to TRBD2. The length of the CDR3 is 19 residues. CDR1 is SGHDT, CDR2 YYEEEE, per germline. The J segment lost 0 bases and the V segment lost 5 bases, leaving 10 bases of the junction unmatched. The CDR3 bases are TGTGCCAGCAGTTGGGGGGGACTAGCGGGAGTTCCCTCCTACAATGAGCAGTTCTTC. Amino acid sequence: CASSWGGLAGVPSYNEQFF.

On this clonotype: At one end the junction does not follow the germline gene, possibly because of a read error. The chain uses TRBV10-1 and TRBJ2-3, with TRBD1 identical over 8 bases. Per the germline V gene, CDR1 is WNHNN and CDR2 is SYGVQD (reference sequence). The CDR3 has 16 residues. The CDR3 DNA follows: TGCACCAGCAGTAGAAGGACAGGGAGCTTCAGGGATACGCAGTATTTT. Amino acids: CTSSRRTGSFRDTQYF.

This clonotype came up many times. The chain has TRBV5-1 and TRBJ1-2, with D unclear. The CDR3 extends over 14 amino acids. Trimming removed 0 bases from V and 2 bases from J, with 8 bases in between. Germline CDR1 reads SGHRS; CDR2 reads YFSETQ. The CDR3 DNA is TGCGCCAGCAGCTTGGAGTCCACGAACTATGGCTACACCTTC. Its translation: CASSLESTNYGYTF.

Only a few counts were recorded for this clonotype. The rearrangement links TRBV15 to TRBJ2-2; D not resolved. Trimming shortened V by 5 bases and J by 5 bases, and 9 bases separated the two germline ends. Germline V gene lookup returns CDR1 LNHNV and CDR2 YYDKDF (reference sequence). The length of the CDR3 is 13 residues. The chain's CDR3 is CATSPRETGELFF. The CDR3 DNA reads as TGTGCCACCAGCCCCCGAGAGACCGGGGAGCTGTTTTTT.